The rows below give T cell receptor beta chains drawn from one sample of a study of cytomegalovirus exposure and HLA in healthy donors. Here immunoSEQ multiplex PCR was the method, and the copy in TCRdb shows in-frame clones only, minus some. The data hold around 130,000 clones, with around 65% observed a single time. Specimen: PBMCs. Receptor source: a woman in her sixties in good health and CMV-seronegative. Each CDR3 is given without its conserved first and last residue. Only part of the rows carry a size: once, few, many, or a class if the clone is expanded.

.	TRBV19	TRBJ2-5	ASSRTGETQY
.	TRBV25-1	TRBJ2-4	ASSRRQRKNIQY
.	TRBV2	TRBJ1-2	ASTPPGVNYGYT
few	TRBV29-1	TRBJ2-7	SVAQTSGSYEQY
.	TRBV29-1	TRBJ2-1	SVHSGRGRNEQF
.	TRBV2	TRBJ2-6	ASSGPGGSSNVLT
.	TRBV19	TRBJ2-6	ASSMDGPGANVLT
.	TRBV2	TRBJ1-2	ASSPPGRTT
.	TRBV28	TRBJ1-2	ASGLTGSHYGYT
.	TRBV2	TRBJ1-4	ASNGQGRNEKLF
.	TRBV5-1	TRBJ2-7	ASSLTGLAYEQY
once	TRBV19	TRBJ1-5	ASSPDRGRRQPQH
.	TRBV19	TRBJ1-1	ASRPTGTGHTEAF
once	TRBV5-4	TRBJ2-1	ASSLVRAGVYNEQF
.	TRBV19	TRBJ2-5	ASSTTGGSETQY
.	TRBV11-2	TRBJ2-5	ASSITGGKETQY